A single sample gave rise to the 14 T cell receptor beta chains below, sequenced in a study of blood T cell repertoires in COVID-19 (dated by TCRdb to 2018 to 2020). The library was obtained by the immunoSEQ multiplex PCR assay. TCRdb took this table from immuneACCESS and kept in-frame rearrangements with V and J called. Such tables lack part of the clones; where checked against another copy, unresolved V genes explain under half of the gap, and the rest is unexplained. The sample data list roughly 30,000 clones, and roughly 90% of these were observed just once. About 6% of the sample is in the top ten clones. The material sequenced was peripheral blood. The receptors were gathered from a human donor in a cohort sampled during active COVID-19.

J is TRBJ1-5 and V is TRBV7-9; D not certain. Trimming shortened V by 3 bases and J by 4 bases, and 10 bases separated the two germline ends. Looked up from germline, CDR1 is SEHNR and CDR2 is FQNEAQ (reference sequence). The CDR3 runs 14 residues. The CDR3 DNA reads as TGTGCCAGCAGCTTCGGCACAGATAATCAGCCCCAGCATTTT. Translating it yields CASSFGTDNQPQHF.

This chain joins TRBV7-2 and TRBJ1-1, with D perhaps matching TRBD1 (6 bases). The CDR3 is 13 amino acids. V lost 10 bases and J 4 bases, leaving 16 bases between the germline ends. Germline CDR1 SGHTA, CDR2 FQGNSA. The CDR3 DNA sequence: TGTGCCATCCGAGGGGGGGGCTTCACTGAAGCTTTCTTT. Protein product: CAIRGGGFTEAFF.

The chain links TRBV6-5 to TRBJ2-1; unclear D gene. With 0 bases removed from V and 7 bases from J, the gap between germline ends came to 16 bases. The CDR3 extends over 16 amino acids. Looked up from germline, CDR1 is MNHEY and CDR2 is SVGAGI. CDR3 coding DNA: TGTGCCAGCAGTTACTCGTCGAGACCAGGCACGAATGAGCAGTTCTTC. Residues: CASSYSSRPGTNEQFF.

The rearrangement links TRBV9 to TRBJ1-1; D call uncertain. The CDR3 covers 13 residues. The V gene's germline CDR1 is SGDLS and CDR2 YYNGEE. V was shortened by 0 bases and J by 6 bases, with 9 bases between the two germline ends. The CDR3 coding sequence is TGTGCCAGCAGCGTAGGTGAGAGAGCTGAAGCTTTCTTT. Translated, it gives CASSVGERAEAFF.

The chain recombines TRBV5-1 with TRBJ2-7, with 9 bases that match TRBD2. The CDR3 runs to 14 residues. V shed 4 bases, J shed 4 bases, and the junction held 6 bases outside the gene matches. CDR1 and CDR2 (germline): SGHRS, YFSETQ. This CDR3 is CASSTAGGQYEQYF. CDR3 sequence (DNA): TGCGCCAGCAGCACCGCGGGGGGGCAGTACGAGCAGTACTTC. The full variable domain, with the rest looked up from reference TRBV5-1 and TRBJ2-7, is KAGVTQTPRYLIKTRGQQVTLSCSPISGHRSVSWYQQTPGQGLQFLFEYFSETQRNKGNFPGRFSGRQFSNSRSEMNVSTLELGDSALYLCASSTAGGQYEQYFGPGTRLTVT.

The CDR3 is CASSLEVGGRYTQYF. The DNA of the CDR3 is TGTGCCAGCAGCTTAGAAGTGGGGGGGCGGTATACGCAGTATTTT. The gene calls are TRBV7-3 and TRBJ2-3; D perhaps matches TRBD2 (7 bases). Trimming left V 2 bases short and J 7 bases short, with 16 bases between. CDR3 length: 15 amino acids. CDR1 and CDR2 (germline): SGHTA, FQGTGA.

The chain carries TRBV9 and TRBJ2-5; D uncertain. V was clipped by 4 bases and J by 4 bases, with 14 bases between them. CDR3 size: 14 residues. Per the germline V gene, CDR1 is SGDLS and CDR2 is YYNGEE. CDR3 bases: TGTGCCAGCAGCCCTCTTCGGGTAGGAGAGACCCAGTACTTC. The encoded protein is CASSPLRVGETQYF.

The rearrangement uses TRBV2 and TRBJ1-4, with a tentative D call TRBD1 (6 bases). V was trimmed by 6 bases and J by 7 bases, leaving 12 bases between them. From germline, CDR1 is SNHLY and CDR2 FYNNEI. CDR3 length: 13 amino acids. The CDR3 region is CASRGGASEKLFF. The CDR3 DNA reads as TGTGCCAGCAGAGGGGGGGCTAGTGAAAAACTGTTTTTT.

The chain employs TRBV11-2 and TRBJ2-5, with 10 bases matching TRBD2. The CDR3 consists of 14 residues. V lost 5 bases to trimming and J lost 2 bases; unmatched junction nucleotides: 2. From germline, CDR1 is SGHAT and CDR2 FQNNGV. CDR3 coding DNA: TGTGCCAGCAGCCGAGCGGGGGGGCAAGAGACCCAGTACTTC. Translated: CASSRAGGQETQYF.

The chain uses TRBV5-1 and TRBJ2-7; TRBD1 aligns across 9 bases. The germline V gene has CDR1 SGHRS and CDR2 YFSETQ. V shed 1 base and J 3 bases; nucleotides not matched to a gene: 5. This CDR3 contains 15 residues. The CDR3 nucleotides are TGCGCCAGCAGCTTGTCCCCGGGACAGGGCTACGAGCAGTACTTC. It encodes CASSLSPGQGYEQYF.

The rearrangement uses TRBV16 and TRBJ2-3; 10 nucleotides align to TRBD1. The germline V gene encodes CDR1 KGHSY and CDR2 FQNENV. Losses at the gene ends were 0 bases for V and 0 bases for J; bases not matched to a gene: 0. There are 16 residues in the CDR3. In DNA, the CDR3 is TGTGCCAGCAGCCAATCGACAGGGGGCAGCACAGATACGCAGTATTTT. This translates into CASSQSTGGSTDTQYF.

DNA for the CDR3: TGCAGCGCCTTCCGGGACAGGGGAAGCGAGCAGTACTTC. As protein: CSAFRDRGSEQYF. The chain carries TRBV29-1 and TRBJ2-7, with 10 bases matching TRBD1. The germline V gene has CDR1 SQVTM and CDR2 ANQGSEA. The CDR3 runs 13 residues. V lost 7 bases, J lost 6 bases, and 9 bases stayed unmatched.

The chain has TRBV6-2 or TRBV6-3 and TRBJ2-5, with 11 bases that match TRBD2. The CDR3 length is 17 residues. The J segment lost 1 base and the V segment lost 4 bases, leaving 8 bases of the junction unmatched. Germline values: CDR1 MNHEY, CDR2 SVGEGT. The CDR3: CASSWSASGGTQETQYF. The CDR3 bases are TGTGCCAGCAGTTGGTCGGCTAGCGGGGGGACCCAAGAGACCCAGTACTTC.

This clone was counted between two and nine times. V is TRBV28 and J is TRBJ1-6; 7 bases are a match to TRBD1. CDR3 size: 14 residues. Per germline, CDR1 MDHEN and CDR2 SYDVKM. After removal of 4 bases from V and 7 bases from J, the junction contained 4 bases not matched to a gene. In DNA, the CDR3 is TGTGCCAGCAGTTGGACAGGACCGAATTCACCCCTCCACTTT. It codes for CASSWTGPNSPLHF.